These 2 T cell receptor beta chains were sequenced from one sample in a study of blood T cell repertoires in COVID-19. Assay: immunoSEQ multiplex PCR; the TCRdb copy retains only in-frame clones and omits some. The repertoire consists of 490,000 or so clones, with 88% occurring once and the leading ten covering 1.8%. The sequenced material came from PBMCs or T cells enriched from blood (not recorded which). Receptors were obtained from a woman aged 40 to 50 who had recovered from COVID-19.

V usage is TRBV5-8 and J usage is TRBJ2-1, with 8 nucleotides matching TRBD2. The CDR3 is 15 amino acids. V gave up 3 bases and J gave up 2 bases; unmatched junction bases: 4. Germline V gene sequence: CDR1 SGHTS, CDR2 YDEGEE. The CDR3 spells CASSSSSGTYNEQFF. CDR3 DNA sequence: TGTGCCAGCAGCTCCAGTAGCGGGACCTACAATGAGCAGTTCTTC.

The genes are TRBV27 and TRBJ2-1; D call uncertain. The CDR3 runs to 12 residues. Germline CDR1 MNHEY, CDR2 SMNVEV (reference sequence). The ends were cut back, 5 bases at V and 5 bases at J, with 7 bases in the middle. The chain's CDR3 is CASSTRNNEQFF. The CDR3 nucleotides are TGTGCCAGCAGTACTCGAAACAATGAGCAGTTCTTC.